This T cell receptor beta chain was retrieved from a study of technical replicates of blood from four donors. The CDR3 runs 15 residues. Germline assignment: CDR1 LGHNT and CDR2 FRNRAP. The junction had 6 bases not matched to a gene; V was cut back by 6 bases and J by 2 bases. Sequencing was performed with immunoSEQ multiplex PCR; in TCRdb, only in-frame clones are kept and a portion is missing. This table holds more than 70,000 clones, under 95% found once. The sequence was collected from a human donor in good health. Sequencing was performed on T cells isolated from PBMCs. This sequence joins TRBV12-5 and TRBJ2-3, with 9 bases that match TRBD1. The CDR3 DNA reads TGTGCTAGTGGCCGTGGACAGGGGAACACAGATACGCAGTATTTT. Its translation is CASGRGQGNTDTQYF.